The source of this T cell receptor (beta chain) is a study of beta chain features in type 1 diabetes. In its sample, this clone was seen a few times. What it binds is unknown. Findings of the study overall: Compared to healthy donors, patients appeared to have naive, central memory and Treg TCRB repertoires that were more alike. The study found moderately but significantly shorter TCRB CDR3s in all four CD4+ subsets of Type 1 diabetes patients.

CD4+ naive, central memory, regulatory and stem cell-like memory cells were sorted via CD45RO/CCR7/CD25/CD127/CD95/CD27. Expressed TCRB transcripts were sequenced because the entire RNA isolate underwent reverse transcription. Repertoires were generated with immunoSEQ multiplex PCR, while TCRdb's copy carries only in-frame clones and drops some. The data show 400,000 or so clones, around 12% seen once. There are 15 residues in the CDR3. The V segment lost 3 bases and the J segment 4 bases; nucleotides outside the gene matches: 5. Germline CDR1 SGHAT, CDR2 FQDESV (reference sequence). This receptor was obtained from a young woman with type 1 diabetes. The V call is TRBV11-1, the J call TRBJ2-3, with 9 positions matching TRBD2. Specimen: naive CD4+ T cells from blood. The DNA of the CDR3 is TGTGCCAGCAGCTTGGCTAGCGGGAAGGCAGATACGCAGTATTTT. Encoded protein: CASSLASGKADTQYF.